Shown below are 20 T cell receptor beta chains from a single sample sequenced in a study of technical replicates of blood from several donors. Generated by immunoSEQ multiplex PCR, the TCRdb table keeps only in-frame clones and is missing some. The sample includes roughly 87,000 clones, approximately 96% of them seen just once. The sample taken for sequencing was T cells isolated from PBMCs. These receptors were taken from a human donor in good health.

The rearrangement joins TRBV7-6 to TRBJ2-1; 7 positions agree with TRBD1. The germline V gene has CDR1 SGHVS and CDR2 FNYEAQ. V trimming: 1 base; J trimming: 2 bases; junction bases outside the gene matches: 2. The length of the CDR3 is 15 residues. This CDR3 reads CASSLEQGPYNEQFF. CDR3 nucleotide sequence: TGTGCCAGCAGCTTAGAACAGGGGCCCTACAATGAGCAGTTCTTC.

The CDR3 region is CASSWAGFTYEQYF. CDR3 DNA: TGTGCCAGCAGCTGGGCAGGGTTCACCTACGAGCAGTACTTC. V usage is TRBV5-4 and J usage is TRBJ2-7; TRBD1 might be the D (5 bases). This CDR3 is built from 14 residues. Trimming took off 3 bases at V and 2 bases at J, with 12 bases between the two ends. The germline CDR1 and CDR2 sequences are SGHNT and YYREEE (reference sequence).

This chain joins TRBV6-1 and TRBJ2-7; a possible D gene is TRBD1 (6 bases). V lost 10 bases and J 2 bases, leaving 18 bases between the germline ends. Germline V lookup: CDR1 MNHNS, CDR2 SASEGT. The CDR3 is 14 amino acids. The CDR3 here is CATSLQGWPYEQYF. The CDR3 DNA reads TGTGCCACTTCATTACAGGGTTGGCCCTACGAGCAGTACTTC.

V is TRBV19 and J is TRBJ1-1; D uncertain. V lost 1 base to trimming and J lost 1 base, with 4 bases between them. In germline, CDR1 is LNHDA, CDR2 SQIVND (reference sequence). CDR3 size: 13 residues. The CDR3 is CASSIAKNTEAFF. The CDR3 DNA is TGTGCCAGTAGTATAGCCAAGAACACTGAAGCTTTCTTT.

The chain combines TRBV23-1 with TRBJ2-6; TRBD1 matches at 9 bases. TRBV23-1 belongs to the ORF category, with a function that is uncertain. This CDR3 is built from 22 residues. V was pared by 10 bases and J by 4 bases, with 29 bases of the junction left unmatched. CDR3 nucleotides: TGCGCCACCCGAAAGCGAGGAACAGGGGGCGCAGAACAAGTAACGGGGGCCAACGTCCTGACTTTC. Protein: CATRKRGTGGAEQVTGANVLTF.

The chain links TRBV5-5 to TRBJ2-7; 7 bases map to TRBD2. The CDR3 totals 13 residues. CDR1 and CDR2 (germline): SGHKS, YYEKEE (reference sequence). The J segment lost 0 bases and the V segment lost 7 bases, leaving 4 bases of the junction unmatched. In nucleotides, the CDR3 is TGTGCCAGCCACCGGGGGGACTCCTACGAGCAGTACTTC. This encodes CASHRGDSYEQYF. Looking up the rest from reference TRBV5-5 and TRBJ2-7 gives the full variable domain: DAGVTQSPTHLIKTRGQQVTLRCSPISGHKSVSWYQQVLGQGPQFIFQYYEKEERGRGNFPDRFSARQFPNYSSELNVNALLLGDSALYLCASHRGDSYEQYFGPGTRLTVT.

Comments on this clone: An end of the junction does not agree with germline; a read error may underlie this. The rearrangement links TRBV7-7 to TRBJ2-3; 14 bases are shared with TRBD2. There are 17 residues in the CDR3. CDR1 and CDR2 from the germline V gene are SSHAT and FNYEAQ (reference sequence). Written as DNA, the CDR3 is TGTGCTAGCAGCCCCGGACTAGCGGGGGGAACCACAGATACGCAGTATTTT. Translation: CASSPGLAGGTTDTQYF.

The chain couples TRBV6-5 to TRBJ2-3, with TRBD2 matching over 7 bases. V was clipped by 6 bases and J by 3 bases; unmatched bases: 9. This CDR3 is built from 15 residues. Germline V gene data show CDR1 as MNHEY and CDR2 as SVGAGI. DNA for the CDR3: TGTGCCAGCAGCGTCAAGACGGGAGGTACAGATACGCAGTATTTT. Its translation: CASSVKTGGTDTQYF.

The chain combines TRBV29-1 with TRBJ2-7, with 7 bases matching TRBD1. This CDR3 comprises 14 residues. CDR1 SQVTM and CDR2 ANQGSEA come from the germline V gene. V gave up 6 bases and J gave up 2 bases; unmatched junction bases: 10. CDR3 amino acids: CSVVTGTEAYEQYF. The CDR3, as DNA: TGCAGCGTCGTTACCGGGACAGAAGCCTACGAGCAGTACTTC.

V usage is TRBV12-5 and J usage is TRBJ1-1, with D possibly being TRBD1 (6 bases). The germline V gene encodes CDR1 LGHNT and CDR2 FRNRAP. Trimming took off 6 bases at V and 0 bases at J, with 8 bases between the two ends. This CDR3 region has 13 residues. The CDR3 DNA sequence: TGTGCTAGTGGAAGGACAGTGAACACTGAAGCTTTCTTT. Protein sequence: CASGRTVNTEAFF. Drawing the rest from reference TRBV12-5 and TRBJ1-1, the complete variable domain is DARVTQTPRHKVTEMGQEVTMRCQPILGHNTVFWYRQTMMQGLELLAYFRNRAPLDDSGMPKDRFSAEMPDATLATLKIQPSEPRDSAVYFCASGRTVNTEAFFGQGTRLTVV.

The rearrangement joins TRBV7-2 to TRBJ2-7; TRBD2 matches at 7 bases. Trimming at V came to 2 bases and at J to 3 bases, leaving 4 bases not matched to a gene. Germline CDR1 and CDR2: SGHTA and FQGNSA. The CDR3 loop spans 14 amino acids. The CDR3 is CASSLPGRVYEQYF. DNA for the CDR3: TGTGCCAGCAGCTTACCAGGGAGGGTCTACGAGCAGTACTTC.

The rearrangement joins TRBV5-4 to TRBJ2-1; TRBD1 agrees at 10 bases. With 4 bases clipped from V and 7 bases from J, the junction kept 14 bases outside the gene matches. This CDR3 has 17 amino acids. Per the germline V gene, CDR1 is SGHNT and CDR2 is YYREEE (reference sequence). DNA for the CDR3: TGTGCCAGCAGCGCGGGCGGGGACAGGGGAATTGGGAATGAGCAGTTCTTC. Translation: CASSAGGDRGIGNEQFF. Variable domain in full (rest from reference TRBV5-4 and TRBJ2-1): ETGVTQSPTHLIKTRGQQVTLRCSSQSGHNTVSWYQQALGQGPQFIFQYYREEENGRGNFPPRFSGLQFPNYSSELNVNALELDDSALYLCASSAGGDRGIGNEQFFGPGTRLTVL.

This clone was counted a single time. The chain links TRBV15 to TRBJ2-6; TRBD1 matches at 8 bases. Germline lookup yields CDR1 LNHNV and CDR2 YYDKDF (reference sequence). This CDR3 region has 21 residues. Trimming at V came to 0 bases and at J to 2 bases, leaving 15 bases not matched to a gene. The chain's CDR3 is CATSRDRPQGAMFPGANVLTF. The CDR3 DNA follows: TGTGCCACCAGCAGAGATCGTCCCCAGGGGGCGATGTTCCCTGGGGCCAACGTCCTGACTTTC.

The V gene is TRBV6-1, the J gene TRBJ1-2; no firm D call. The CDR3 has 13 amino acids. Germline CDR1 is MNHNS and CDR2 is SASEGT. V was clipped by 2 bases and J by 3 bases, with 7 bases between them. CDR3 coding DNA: TGTGCCAGCAGTGAACAGGTAGACTATGGCTACACCTTC. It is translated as CASSEQVDYGYTF.

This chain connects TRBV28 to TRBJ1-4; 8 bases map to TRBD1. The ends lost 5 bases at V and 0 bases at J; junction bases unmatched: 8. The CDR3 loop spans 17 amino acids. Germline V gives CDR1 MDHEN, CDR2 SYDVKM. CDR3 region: CASSGDRTFATNEKLFF. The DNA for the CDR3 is TGTGCCAGCAGTGGGGACAGGACGTTTGCAACTAATGAAAAACTGTTTTTT.

CDR3 loop: CASSLHSSYEQYF. The CDR3 DNA is TGTGCCAGCAGCTTGCACAGCTCCTACGAGCAGTACTTC. This rearrangement joins TRBV5-5 to TRBJ2-7; D is unresolved. The CDR3 runs to 13 residues. V lost 1 base and J lost 0, with 5 bases in between. The germline V gene has CDR1 SGHKS and CDR2 YYEKEE (reference sequence).

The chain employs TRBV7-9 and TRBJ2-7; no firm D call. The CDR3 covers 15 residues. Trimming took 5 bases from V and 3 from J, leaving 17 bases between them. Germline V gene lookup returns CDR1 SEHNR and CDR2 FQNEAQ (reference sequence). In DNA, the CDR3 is TGTGCCAGCAGCCACCGAGAGTCCCTCTACTACGAGCAGTACTTC. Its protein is CASSHRESLYYEQYF.

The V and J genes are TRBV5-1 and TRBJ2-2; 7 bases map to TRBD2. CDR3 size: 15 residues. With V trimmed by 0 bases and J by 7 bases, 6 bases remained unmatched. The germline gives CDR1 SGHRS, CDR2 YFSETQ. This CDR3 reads CASSLAIAGVGELFF. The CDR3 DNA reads TGCGCCAGCAGCTTGGCCATTGCGGGAGTCGGGGAGCTGTTTTTT.

For the CDR3, the DNA is TGTGCCAGCAGTTCTTTCCGGGGAATCAACGAGCAGTACTTC. This sequence encodes CASSSFRGINEQYF. The gene calls are TRBV6-1 and TRBJ2-7; possibly TRBD2 for D (5 bases). V lost 5 bases to trimming and J lost 5 bases, with 16 bases between them. Germline CDR1 MNHNS, CDR2 SASEGT. This CDR3 has 14 amino acids.

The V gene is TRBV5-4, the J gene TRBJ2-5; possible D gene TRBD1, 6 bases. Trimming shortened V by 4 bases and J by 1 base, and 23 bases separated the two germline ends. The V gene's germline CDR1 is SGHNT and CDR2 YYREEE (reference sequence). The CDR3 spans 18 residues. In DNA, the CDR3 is TGTGCCAGCAGCGGTACAGGGAAAAGCCCAAGCGGCCAAGAGACCCAGTACTTC. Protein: CASSGTGKSPSGQETQYF. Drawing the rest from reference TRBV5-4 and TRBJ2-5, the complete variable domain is ETGVTQSPTHLIKTRGQQVTLRCSSQSGHNTVSWYQQALGQGPQFIFQYYREEENGRGNFPPRFSGLQFPNYSSELNVNALELDDSALYLCASSGTGKSPSGQETQYFGPGTRLLVL.